Shown below are 9 T cell receptor beta chains from a single sample sequenced in a study of blood T cell repertoires in COVID-19 (dated by TCRdb to 2018 to 2020). The library was built by means of the immunoSEQ multiplex PCR assay. TCRdb took this table from immuneACCESS and kept in-frame rearrangements with V and J called. Such tables lack part of the clones; where checked against another copy, unresolved V genes explain under half of the gap, and the rest is unexplained. Across this sample there are about 72,000 clones, with 91% seen only once. Clones ranked in the top ten supply less than 9.5% of the sample. The sample taken for sequencing was peripheral blood. These receptors came from a human donor in a cohort sampled during active COVID-19.

This rearrangement joins TRBV27 to TRBJ2-7, with D perhaps matching TRBD1 (6 bases). Trimming shortened V by 1 base and J by 4 bases, and 17 bases separated the two germline ends. The CDR3 totals 16 residues. Germline assignment: CDR1 MNHEY and CDR2 SMNVEV (reference sequence). CDR3 sequence reads: CASSLFLDSEKYEQYF. CDR3 nucleotides: TGTGCCAGCAGTTTATTCCTGGACAGCGAGAAGTACGAGCAGTACTTC.

The V call is TRBV9, the J call TRBJ2-3, with 7 bases matching TRBD1. The CDR3 extends over 15 amino acids. Germline CDR1 reads SGDLS; CDR2 reads YYNGEE. V shed 3 bases and J 3 bases; nucleotides not matched to a gene: 7. The CDR3 bases are TGTGCCAGCAGCGCGTCGGGACAGAATACAGATACGCAGTATTTT. It yields the protein CASSASGQNTDTQYF. Full variable domain (remainder filled in from reference TRBV9 and TRBJ2-3): DSGVTQTPKHLITATGQRVTLRCSPRSGDLSVYWYQQSLDQGLQFLIQYYNGEERAKGNILERFSAQQFPDLHSELNLSSLELGDSALYFCASSASGQNTDTQYFGPGTRLTVL.

J is TRBJ1-2 and V is TRBV19; 10 nucleotides match TRBD1. After removal of 6 bases from V and 7 bases from J, the junction contained 8 bases not matched to a gene. Germline assignment: CDR1 LNHDA and CDR2 SQIVND (reference sequence). The CDR3 sequence is 14 residues long. CDR3 region: CASSPTGGFSGYTF. The CDR3 DNA sequence: TGTGCCAGTAGCCCGACAGGGGGCTTTTCTGGCTACACCTTC.

The J gene is TRBJ2-1, the V gene TRBV9; D perhaps matches TRBD1 (6 bases). V was shortened by 2 bases and J by 6 bases, with 12 bases between the two germline ends. The V gene's germline CDR1 is SGDLS and CDR2 YYNGEE. This CDR3 is 14 amino acids long. The CDR3 spells CASSVGQLSNEQFF. The CDR3 DNA reads TGTGCCAGCAGCGTCGGACAGCTCTCCAATGAGCAGTTCTTC.

The chain recombines TRBV7-9 with TRBJ1-4; D might be TRBD1 (6 bases). The CDR3 covers 14 residues. Per germline, CDR1 SEHNR and CDR2 FQNEAQ (reference sequence). Trimming removed 3 bases from V and 4 bases from J, with 9 bases in between. The CDR3 loop is CASSFTGLNEKLFF. In DNA, the CDR3 is TGTGCCAGCAGCTTTACAGGGCTTAATGAAAAACTGTTTTTT.

This clone showed up just once. The rearrangement joins TRBV18 to TRBJ1-1, with a weak D call TRBD1 (5 bases). The CDR3 loop spans 14 amino acids. Germline assignment: CDR1 KGHSH and CDR2 LQKENI. V was trimmed by 4 bases and J by 1 base, leaving 10 bases between them. The CDR3 sequence is CASSQVRANTEAFF. The CDR3, as DNA: TGTGCCAGCTCACAGGTCAGGGCGAACACTGAAGCTTTCTTT.

The rearrangement joins TRBV7-9 to TRBJ1-1; 7 bases line up with TRBD1. CDR1 SEHNR and CDR2 FQNEAQ come from the germline V gene (reference sequence). The CDR3 spans 12 residues. J lost 10 bases, V lost 4 bases, and 6 bases had no gene match. The CDR3 DNA reads as TGTGCCAGCAGCTCTGACAGGGAGATAGCTTTCTTT. Translation gives CASSSDREIAFF.

The V gene is TRBV6-7, the J gene TRBJ2-7; tentative D call: TRBD2 (7 bases). TRBV6-7 qualifies as an ORF whose function is uncertain. CDR3 length: 18 residues. Trimming took off 7 bases at V and 3 bases at J, with 28 bases between the two ends. The CDR3 reads CASKSRGGGQPGYYEQYF. In nucleotides, the CDR3 is TGTGCCAGCAAAAGCCGAGGGGGGGGGCAGCCCGGGTACTACGAGCAGTACTTC.

The V gene is TRBV6-2 or TRBV6-3, the J gene TRBJ2-2, with D maybe TRBD2 (6 bases). Germline V gene data show CDR1 as MNHEY and CDR2 as SVGEGT. Between the trimmed V and J ends, which lost 5 bases and 14 bases, there was a span of 18 bases. The CDR3 has 13 amino acids. For the CDR3, the DNA is TGTGCCAGCAGTCTGGGGGGAGCAGGCGAACTGTTTTTT. Protein sequence: CASSLGGAGELFF.